This TCR beta chain stems from a study of cytomegalovirus exposure and HLA in healthy donors. Note on this clone: The antigen remains unidentified.

PCR was performed using 60 Vbeta and 13 Jbeta primers. Clones were read by immunoSEQ multiplex PCR, and TCRdb kept only the in-frame ones, dropping some. The profile shows about 94,000 clones, 50% to 75% of them singletons. The study's findings and limits: In vitro data verified three CMV-associated chains as specific for CMV antigens. The study listed roughly 150 cytomegalovirus-associated TCR beta chains. Accurate prediction of HLA-A and HLA-B alleles (for most subjects) was reportedly achieved from TCR beta sequences.

This CDR3 contains 11 residues. Between the trimmed V and J ends, which lost 6 bases and 5 bases, there was a span of 10 bases. Germline V gene lookup returns CDR1 DFQATT and CDR2 SNEGSKA (reference sequence). This clonotype originated in a man in his thirties or forties in good health and CMV-seronegative. Sequenced material: PBMCs. The chain has TRBV20-1 and TRBJ2-5, with D possibly TRBD2 on 6 matching bases. CDR3 in amino acids: CSAGSWETQYF. CDR3 bases: TGCAGTGCCGGGAGTTGGGAGACCCAGTACTTC.